The 10 T cell receptor beta chains in this list originate from one sample, sequenced in a study of T cell changes during pregnancy in multiple sclerosis. The table came from immunoSEQ multiplex PCR; TCRdb's copy has only in-frame clones and leaves some out. Found here are approximately 100,000 clones, 85% to 95% of them singletons; the top ten hold 1.5% to 2%. The sequencing here drew on peripheral blood, taken after pregnancy. The receptor set was obtained from a female donor with multiple sclerosis, enrolled in a pregnancy study.

V and J are TRBV18 and TRBJ2-7, with D maybe TRBD2 (6 bases). V was clipped by 0 bases and J by 3 bases, with 15 bases between them. The CDR3 spans 16 residues. Germline CDR1 KGHSH, CDR2 LQKENI. This CDR3 reads CASSPPYSGVHYEQYF. In DNA form, the CDR3 reads TGTGCCAGCTCACCACCCTATAGCGGAGTCCACTACGAGCAGTACTTC.

The V call is TRBV2, the J call TRBJ1-2; 8 bases line up with TRBD1. Germline loops: CDR1 SNHLY, CDR2 FYNNEI. The trim removed 6 bases at V and 3 bases at J, leaving 9 bases unmatched. The CDR3 has 15 amino acids. CDR3: CASRENEQGDYGYTF. The CDR3 region has the DNA TGTGCCAGCAGGGAAAACGAACAGGGGGACTATGGCTACACCTTC.

This clone was recorded only once. This sequence joins TRBV5-4 and TRBJ2-4; D call uncertain. Trimming pared 0 bases from V and 7 bases from J, leaving 5 bases between. Germline-derived CDR1 and CDR2 are SGHNT and YYREEE (reference sequence). This CDR3 has 12 residues. The DNA of the CDR3 is TGTGCCAGCAGCTTGGCCGGGAACATTCAGTACTTC. It specifies CASSLAGNIQYF.

The chain is built from TRBV30 and TRBJ1-2, with 9 positions matching TRBD1. V shed 2 bases and J 8 bases; nucleotides not matched to a gene: 9. There are 14 residues in the CDR3. CDR1 and CDR2 (germline): GTSNPN, SVGIG (reference sequence). The chain's CDR3 is CAWSSRDRVYGYTF. The CDR3, as DNA: TGTGCCTGGAGTTCACGGGACAGGGTTTACGGCTACACCTTC.

The V call is TRBV28, the J call TRBJ2-4; 9 bases line up with TRBD1. The CDR3 is 18 residues long. The ends lost 3 bases at V and 11 bases at J; junction bases unmatched: 20. Germline lookup yields CDR1 MDHEN and CDR2 SYDVKM. The CDR3 nucleotides are TGTGCCAGCAGTTTCCGCGTTTTAAGGACAGGGGCTACCGGGGTTCAGTACTTC. Protein sequence: CASSFRVLRTGATGVQYF. Complete variable domain (other parts from reference TRBV28 and TRBJ2-4): DVKVTQSSRYLVKRTGEKVFLECVQDMDHENMFWYRQDPGLGLRLIYFSYDVKMKEKGDIPEGYSVSREKKERFSLILESASTNQTSMYLCASSFRVLRTGATGVQYFGAGTRLSVL.

The chain combines TRBV27 with TRBJ2-3; a weak D match, TRBD2 (6 bases). The CDR3 sequence is 14 residues long. Germline values: CDR1 MNHEY, CDR2 SMNVEV (reference sequence). The germline V and J ends were trimmed by 4 bases and 3 bases, with 11 bases remaining between them. The chain's CDR3 is CASSYGTRTDTQYF. CDR3 DNA sequence: TGTGCCAGCAGTTATGGGACTCGAACAGATACGCAGTATTTT.

The chain links TRBV5-4 to TRBJ1-3; possible D gene TRBD1, 5 bases. V lost 0 bases to trimming and J lost 0 bases, with 10 bases between them. The CDR3 spans 16 residues. The germline V gene encodes CDR1 SGHNT and CDR2 YYREEE (reference sequence). The CDR3 reads CASSLDRPSSGNTIYF. The DNA for the CDR3 is TGTGCCAGCAGCTTGGACAGGCCCAGCTCTGGAAACACCATATATTTT.

The chain combines TRBV29-1 with TRBJ2-1, with D maybe TRBD1 (6 bases). CDR3 size: 13 residues. Germline CDR1 SQVTM, CDR2 ANQGSEA. CDR3 DNA sequence: TGCAGTGGAGCAAGGACAGAACTAAGTGAGCAGTTCTTC. It encodes CSGARTELSEQFF.

The chain couples TRBV14 to TRBJ2-4; a weak D match, TRBD2 (6 bases). The CDR3 totals 17 residues. Trimming cost V 1 base and J 2 bases, with 15 bases left between them. From germline, CDR1 is SGHDN and CDR2 FVKESK. The CDR3 loop reads CASSQVTDRGTKNIQYF. As DNA, the CDR3 is TGTGCCAGCAGCCAAGTGACCGACCGGGGGACCAAAAACATTCAGTACTTC.

This sequence joins TRBV10-3 and TRBJ2-1, with TRBD2 as a possible D gene (5 bases). CDR1 and CDR2 (germline): ENHRY, SYGVKD. Trimming took 4 bases from V and 3 from J, leaving 13 bases between them. This CDR3 region has 15 residues. The CDR3 is CAISGERNSYNEQFF. In nucleotides, the CDR3 is TGTGCCATCAGTGGCGAGCGGAACAGCTACAATGAGCAGTTCTTC.